The 25 T cell receptor beta chains below were found in one sample sequenced in a study of tumor-infiltrating lymphocytes in primary liver carcinoma. Blood RNA originated from unsorted whole blood, with germline DNA additionally extracted. TCR beta cDNA came from approximately 490 ng total RNA, primed with a constant-region primer. Sequencing libraries for TCR beta derived from three nested multiplex PCR rounds that used slightly modified ARM-PCR. Running around 9 cycles apiece, the first two PCR rounds relied on TRBV1-TRBV30 forward primers together with a C-beta reverse primer. TCRdb passed the multiplex PCR reads through MiXCR, listing each CDR3 protein once. The sample consists of approximately 330,000 distinct CDR3 sequences, 65% of them appearing once. Input material: peripheral blood. These receptors all stem from a man between 40 and 49 years old with primary liver carcinoma and hepatitis B virus infection.

Concerning this clonotype: A much larger clone lies a single base off, so this may be a read error. The J gene is TRBJ2-3, the V gene TRBV6-2 or TRBV6-3; a weak D match, TRBD2 (6 bases). The V end was cut by 8 bases, the J end by 8 bases, with 26 bases between. The CDR3 consists of 16 residues. Germline V gives CDR1 MNHEY, CDR2 SVGEGT. The CDR3 is CASAHTGVGKGGTQYF. The CDR3 coding sequence is TGTGCCAGCGCTCATACGGGAGTTGGAAAGGGAGGTACGCAGTATTTT.

As to this clonotype: One base away lies a much larger clone, so this may be a sequencing read error. Here the CDR3 reads CASSIRTGGINQPQHF. CDR3 bases: TGTGCCAGCAGTATCCGAACAGGGGGCATCAATCAGCCCCAGCATTTT. This chain joins TRBV6-2 or TRBV6-3 and TRBJ1-5; TRBD1 matches at 9 bases. V was clipped by 5 bases and J by 3 bases; unmatched bases: 8. Germline lookup yields CDR1 MNHEY and CDR2 SVGEGT. CDR3 length: 16 residues.

As to this clonotype: The conserved phenylalanine or tryptophan normally closing the CDR3 is absent here, so this likely arose from a read error. The gene calls are TRBV5-5 and TRBJ2-7, with D maybe TRBD1 (5 bases). This CDR3 is built from 16 residues. V was shortened by 3 bases and J by 4 bases, with 20 bases between the two germline ends. Germline CDR1 and CDR2: SGHKS and YYEKEE (reference sequence). CDR3 sequence: CASSSWSGYYPYEQYY. CDR3 nucleotides: TGTGCCAGCAGCTCATGGTCAGGGTACTACCCTTACGAGCAGTACTAC.

This clonotype turned up a few times. The rearrangement joins TRBV5-1 to TRBJ2-3, with 9 bases aligning to TRBD2. Per the germline V gene, CDR1 is SGHRS and CDR2 is YFSETQ. The CDR3 sequence is 15 residues long. The trim removed 3 bases at V and 4 bases at J, leaving 6 bases unmatched. The CDR3 protein is CASSSLAGLPDTQYF. The CDR3 DNA reads as TGCGCCAGCAGCTCTCTAGCGGGACTCCCAGATACGCAGTATTTT.

In regard to this clonotype: Because it lacks the conserved phenylalanine or tryptophan at the end, this CDR3 is likely a read error. This rearrangement joins TRBV6-1 to TRBJ2-1, with D hard to call. This CDR3 is 14 amino acids long. Germline V gives CDR1 MNHNS, CDR2 SASEGT. The CDR3 is CASIDGRSYNKQFL. The CDR3 nucleotides are TGTGCCAGCATCGACGGCCGCTCCTACAATAAGCAGTTCTTA.

Points on this clonotype: Given a much more abundant clone one base away, this may be a read error. V is TRBV4-3 and J is TRBJ1-1, with D unclear. Germline V lookup: CDR1 LGHNA, CDR2 YSLEER. CDR3 size: 12 residues. With 5 bases removed from V and 6 bases from J, the gap between germline ends came to 10 bases. The CDR3 bases are TGCGCCAGCAGCAACCTGGGCTCTGAAGCTTTCTTT. It encodes CASSNLGSEAFF.

The rearrangement uses TRBV11-2 and TRBJ2-5; 8 nucleotides agree with TRBD2. The V and J ends lost 3 bases and 11 bases, in that order; junction bases with no gene match: 11. CDR1 and CDR2 from the germline V gene are SGHAT and FQNNGV. The CDR3 consists of 14 residues. The DNA of the CDR3 is TGTGCCAGCAGCTTGGGGACTAGGTCCGGTGGGCAGTACTTC. Translation: CASSLGTRSGGQYF.

There are a few counts of this clonotype. The chain links TRBV10-3 to TRBJ1-2, with D unclear. The CDR3 is made up of 13 amino acids. The germline V gene encodes CDR1 ENHRY and CDR2 SYGVKD. V was clipped by 6 bases and J by 6 bases, with 14 bases between them. Here the CDR3 reads CAIRESPGDGYTF. CDR3 sequence (DNA): TGTGCCATCAGGGAAAGCCCAGGCGATGGCTACACCTTC.

For this clonotype: Being one base from a much bigger clone, this may be a read error. V usage is TRBV6-5 and J usage is TRBJ2-3; no firm D call. The J call may not be correct, given that the DNA end is closer to TRBJ1-5. The CDR3 has 14 residues. Germline V lookup: CDR1 MNHEY, CDR2 SVGAGI. The CDR3: CASSKRQYTDTQHF. The CDR3, as DNA: TGTGCCAGCAGTAAAAGGCAGTACACAGATACGCAGCATTTT.

The V call is TRBV11-2, the J call TRBJ2-3, with 7 nucleotides matching TRBD2. This CDR3 is 14 amino acids long. The germline CDR1 and CDR2 sequences are SGHAT and FQNNGV. The V gene end was trimmed by 11 bases and the J gene end by 4 bases; junction bases not matched to a gene: 12. This chain's CDR3 is CAGGAREPADTQYF. CDR3 nucleotide sequence: TGTGCCGGAGGGGCGCGGGAGCCCGCAGATACGCAGTATTTT.

This clonotype was seen only once. This rearrangement joins TRBV1 to TRBJ2-5. TRBV1 is an annotated pseudogene. The CDR3 is made up of 15 amino acids. DNA of the CDR3: TGCACCAGCAGTCAAGTTAGAAAGGGCCAAGAGACCCAGTACTTC. It specifies CTSSQVRKGQETQYF.

On this clonotype: Possible read error: a much larger clone is one base away. The chain carries TRBV12-3 or TRBV12-4 and TRBJ2-5; the match to TRBD1 covers 11 bases. The CDR3 has 13 amino acids. In DNA, the CDR3 is TGTGCCAGCAGTTCGGGACAGGGGGAGACCCGGTACTTC. Its translation is CASSSGQGETRYF.

A word on this clonotype: One base away lies a much larger clone, so this may be a sequencing read error. The gene calls are TRBV11-2 and TRBJ1-5; D might be TRBD1 (6 bases). The CDR3 extends over 17 amino acids. Germline CDR1 SGHAT, CDR2 FQNNGV. Here the CDR3 reads CASSLNGGPGGNQSQRF. CDR3 in DNA: TGTGCCAGCAGCTTAAACGGGGGGCCGGGAGGCAATCAGTCCCAGCGTTTT. Together with reference TRBV11-2 and TRBJ1-5, the CDR3 gives the full variable domain: EAGVAQSPRYKIIEKRQSVAFWCNPISGHATLYWYQQILGQGPKLLIQFQNNGVVDDSQLPKDRFSAERLKGVDSTLKIQPAKLEDSAVYLCASSLNGGPGGNQSQRFGDGTRLSIL.

With regard to this clonotype: A much larger clone sits a single nucleotide away, making a read error possible. V usage is TRBV10-2 and J usage is TRBJ2-2; the match to TRBD1 covers 11 bases. The CDR3 covers 15 residues. Germline CDR1 is WSHSY and CDR2 is SAAADI. CDR3 sequence reads: CVSSGQGAHTGELFF. CDR3 bases: TGCGTCAGCAGTGGACAGGGGGCGCACACCGGGGAGCTGTTTTTT.

The sample holds a few counts of this clonotype. This clone may be a read error of a much larger clone one base away. This chain connects TRBV14 to TRBJ2-5; possible D gene TRBD1, 5 bases. Germline assignment: CDR1 SGHDN and CDR2 FVKESK. CDR3 length: 13 residues. The CDR3 coding sequence is TGTGCCGGCAGCCCCAGGGTTCAGGAGACCCAGTACTTC. Translation gives CAGSPRVQETQYF.

Notes on this clonotype: It may be a read error: a sequence one base away is much more abundant. The rearrangement links TRBV4-1 to TRBJ2-2; D uncertain. The CDR3 length is 12 residues. Trimming pared 7 bases from V and 7 bases from J, leaving 10 bases between. Germline assignment: CDR1 MGHRA and CDR2 YSYEKL. CDR3 bases: TGCGCCAGCAACCCTCTCGGCGGGGAGCTGTTTTTT. It specifies CASNPLGGELFF.

Comments on this clonotype: A much larger clone is a single base away; this may be a read error. V usage is TRBV6-2 or TRBV6-3 and J usage is TRBJ2-5; 7 bases are shared with TRBD1. The V gene end was trimmed by 5 bases and the J gene end by 8 bases; junction bases not matched to a gene: 11. CDR1 is MNHEY and CDR2 is SVGEGT in the germline V gene. The CDR3 loop spans 14 amino acids. The CDR3 DNA follows: TGTGCCAGCAGTAGAGGGACAGTCCTGGATACCCAGTACTTC. Translation: CASSRGTVLDTQYF.

The chain combines TRBV4-3 with TRBJ2-1, with TRBD2 matching over 15 bases. Trimming cost V 2 bases and J 6 bases; bases outside gene matches: 11. Germline V gene sequence: CDR1 LGHNA, CDR2 YSLEER. The CDR3 consists of 19 residues. The CDR3 nucleotides read TGCGCCAGCAGCCAAACTAAGAGGACTAGCGGGAGGGCCGGCAATGAGCAGTTCTTC. Its translation: CASSQTKRTSGRAGNEQFF.

The chain has TRBV28 and TRBJ2-1; unclear D gene. Germline assignment: CDR1 MDHEN and CDR2 SYDVKM. Between the trimmed V and J ends, which lost 5 bases and 9 bases, there was a span of 11 bases. CDR3 size: 12 residues. The CDR3 reads CASSPNQREQFF. The CDR3, as DNA: TGTGCCAGCAGTCCAAATCAGCGTGAGCAGTTCTTC.

To note about this clonotype: One junction end does not reproduce the germline sequence, and a read error may be involved. V gene TRBV11-2 combines with J gene TRBJ2-7; 10 bases align to TRBD2. Germline V gives CDR1 SGHAT, CDR2 FQNNGV. The CDR3 runs 16 residues. The CDR3 DNA follows: TGTGTCAGCAGCTTAAATCCTAGCGGGAGTACCTACGAGCACTACTTC. This gives the protein CVSSLNPSGSTYEHYF.

Of note for this clonotype: An end of the junction does not agree with germline; a read error may underlie this. The chain recombines TRBV30 with TRBJ2-3, with 8 bases fitting TRBD2. Germline V CDR1 and CDR2: GTSNPN, SVGIG (reference sequence). This CDR3 contains 14 residues. CDR3 coding DNA: TGTGTCTGGGGCCTAGCGGGTCGCATAGATACGCAGTATTTT. Translating it yields CVWGLAGRIDTQYF.

With regard to this clonotype: With a much larger clone just one base away, this may be a read error. The rearrangement links TRBV10-3 to TRBJ1-4; 7 positions agree with TRBD1. CDR3 size: 15 residues. V lost 6 bases to trimming and J lost 0 bases; unmatched junction nucleotides: 4. Germline CDR1 ENHRY, CDR2 SYGVKD. Here the CDR3 reads CAISGGQPTNEKLFF. The CDR3 DNA reads TGTGCCATCAGCGGGGGACAGCCAACTAATGAAAAACTGTTTTTT.

About this clonotype: With a much larger clone just one base away, this may be a read error. This chain joins TRBV29-1 and TRBJ1-2; no clear D gene. The CDR3 is 11 residues long. Germline V lookup: CDR1 SQVTM, CDR2 ANQGSEA. The CDR3 DNA reads as TGCAGCGTTGCCGTGGACTATGGCTACGCCTTC. Translation: CSVAVDYGYAF.

A word on this clonotype: A read error may account for a junction end that differs from germline. CDR3 sequence: CASSSETVQETQYF. The DNA for the CDR3 is TGTGCCAGCAGCTCCGAGACAGTCCAAGAGACCCAATACTTC. The chain recombines TRBV11-2 with TRBJ2-5, with D possibly matching TRBD1 (5 bases). The CDR3 totals 14 residues. Germline CDR1 is SGHAT and CDR2 is FQNNGV.

On this clonotype itself: This CDR3 fails to terminate in the conserved phenylalanine or tryptophan, so it likely reflects a read error. The J gene is TRBJ2-7, the V gene TRBV9; D is uncertain. Germline lookup yields CDR1 SGDLS and CDR2 YYNGEE. The CDR3 loop spans 13 amino acids. CDR3 residues: CASSVEGSYVQYL. The CDR3 DNA is TGTGCCAGCAGCGTAGAAGGTTCCTACGTGCAGTACTTA.